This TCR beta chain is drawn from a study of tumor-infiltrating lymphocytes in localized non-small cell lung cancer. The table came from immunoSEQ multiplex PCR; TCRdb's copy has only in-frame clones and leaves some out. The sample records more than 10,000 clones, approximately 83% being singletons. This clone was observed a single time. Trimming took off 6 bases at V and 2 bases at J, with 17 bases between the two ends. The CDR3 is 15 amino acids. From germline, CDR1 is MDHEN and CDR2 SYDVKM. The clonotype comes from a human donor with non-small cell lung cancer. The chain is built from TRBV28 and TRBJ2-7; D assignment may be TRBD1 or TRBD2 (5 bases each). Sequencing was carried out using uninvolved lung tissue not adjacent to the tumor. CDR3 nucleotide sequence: TGTGCCAGCAGCCCCGGGGACCGCTCCCCCTACGAGCAGTACTTC. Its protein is CASSPGDRSPYEQYF.